This T cell receptor beta chain emerged from a study of cytomegalovirus exposure and HLA in healthy donors. Findings and caveats of the study: Presence/absence analyses supposed approximately even sequencing depth among donors. A later analysis linked a missense DCLRE1C variant to TCR beta V- and J-gene trimming. The authors later found TCR association rates varying by HLA locus, with DRB1 most and HLA-C fewest.

Likely unrecorded immune exposures existed in these nominally healthy donors. CDR3 length equals 15 residues. Germline CDR1 reads SGHNT; CDR2 reads YYREEE (reference sequence). Trimming took 2 bases from V and 0 from J, leaving 12 bases between them. A note on this clone: Antigen unknown.

PCR employed 60 Vbeta and 13 Jbeta primers. TCRdb's table, derived via immunoSEQ multiplex PCR, lists solely in-frame clones and lacks some. The data show under 200,000 clones, about 12% seen once. The J gene is TRBJ2-7, the V gene TRBV5-4, with a weak D call TRBD1 (5 bases). Sequencing input: PBMCs. This TCR came from a man aged 50 to 60 in good health and CMV-seropositive. The CDR3 sequence is CASSFGQRGSYEQYF. The CDR3 region has the DNA TGTGCCAGCAGCTTCGGACAACGCGGCTCCTACGAGCAGTACTTC. Drawing the rest from reference TRBV5-4 and TRBJ2-7, the complete variable domain is ETGVTQSPTHLIKTRGQQVTLRCSSQSGHNTVSWYQQALGQGPQFIFQYYREEENGRGNFPPRFSGLQFPNYSSELNVNALELDDSALYLCASSFGQRGSYEQYFGPGTRLTVT.